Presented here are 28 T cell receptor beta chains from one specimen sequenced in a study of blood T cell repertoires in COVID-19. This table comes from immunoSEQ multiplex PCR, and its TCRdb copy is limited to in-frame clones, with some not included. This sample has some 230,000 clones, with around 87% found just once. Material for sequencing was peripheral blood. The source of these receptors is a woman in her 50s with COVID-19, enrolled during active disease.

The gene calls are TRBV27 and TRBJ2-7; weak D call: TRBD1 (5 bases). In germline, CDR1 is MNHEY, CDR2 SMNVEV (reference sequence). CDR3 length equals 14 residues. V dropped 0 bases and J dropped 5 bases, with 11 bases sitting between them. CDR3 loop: CASSLSPGSHEQYF. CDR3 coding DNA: TGTGCCAGCAGTTTATCGCCAGGGTCGCACGAGCAGTACTTC.

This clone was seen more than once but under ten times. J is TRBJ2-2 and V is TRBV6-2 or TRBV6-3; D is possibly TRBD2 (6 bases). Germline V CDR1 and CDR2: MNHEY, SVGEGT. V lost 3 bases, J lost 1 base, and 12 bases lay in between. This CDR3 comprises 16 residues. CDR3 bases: TGTGCCAGCAGTTATGGTGGGGGGATGAACACCGGGGAGCTGTTTTTT. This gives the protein CASSYGGGMNTGELFF.

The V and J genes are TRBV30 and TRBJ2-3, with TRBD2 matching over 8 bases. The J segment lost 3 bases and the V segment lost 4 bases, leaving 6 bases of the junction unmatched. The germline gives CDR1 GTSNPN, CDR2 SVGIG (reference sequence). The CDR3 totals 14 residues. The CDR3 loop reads CAWTRGGGTDTQYF. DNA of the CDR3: TGTGCCTGGACTCGGGGGGGAGGGACAGATACGCAGTATTTT.

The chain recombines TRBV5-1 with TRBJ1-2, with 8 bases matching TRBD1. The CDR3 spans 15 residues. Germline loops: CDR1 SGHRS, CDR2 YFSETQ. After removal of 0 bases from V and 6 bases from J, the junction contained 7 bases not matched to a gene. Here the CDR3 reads CASSLEGRGQDGYTF. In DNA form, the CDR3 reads TGCGCCAGCAGCTTGGAGGGCAGGGGGCAGGATGGCTACACCTTC.

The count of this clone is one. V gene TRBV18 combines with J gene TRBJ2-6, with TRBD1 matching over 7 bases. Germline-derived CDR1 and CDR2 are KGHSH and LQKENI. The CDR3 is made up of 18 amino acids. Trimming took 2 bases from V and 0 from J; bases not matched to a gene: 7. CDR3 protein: CASSPSQQGISGANVLTF. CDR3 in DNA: TGTGCCAGCTCACCATCACAACAGGGGATCTCTGGGGCCAACGTCCTGACTTTC.

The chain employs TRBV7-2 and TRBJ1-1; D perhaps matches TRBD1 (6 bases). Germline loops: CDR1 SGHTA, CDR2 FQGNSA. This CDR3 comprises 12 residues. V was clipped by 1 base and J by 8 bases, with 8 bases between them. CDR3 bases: TGTGCCAGCAGCTTAGAGGGGGACGAAGCTTTCTTT. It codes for CASSLEGDEAFF.

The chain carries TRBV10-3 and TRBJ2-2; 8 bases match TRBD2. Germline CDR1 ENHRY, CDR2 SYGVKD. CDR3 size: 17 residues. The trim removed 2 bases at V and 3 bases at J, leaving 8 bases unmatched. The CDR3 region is CAISEAAGGPHTGELFF. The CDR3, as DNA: TGTGCCATCAGTGAGGCCGCGGGGGGCCCTCACACCGGGGAGCTGTTTTTT.

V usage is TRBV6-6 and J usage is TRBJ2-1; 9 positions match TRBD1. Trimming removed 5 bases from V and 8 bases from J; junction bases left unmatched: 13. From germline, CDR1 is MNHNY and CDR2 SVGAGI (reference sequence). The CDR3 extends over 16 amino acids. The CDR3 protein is CASSPPPGQGSDEQFF. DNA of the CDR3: TGTGCCAGCAGTCCGCCCCCGGGACAGGGTTCGGATGAGCAGTTCTTC.

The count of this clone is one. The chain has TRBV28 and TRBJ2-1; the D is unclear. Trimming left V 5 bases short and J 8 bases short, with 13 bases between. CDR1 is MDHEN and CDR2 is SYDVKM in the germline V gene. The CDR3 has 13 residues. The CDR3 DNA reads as TGTGCCAGCAGTCCCAGTACGTTCCATGAGCAGTTCTTC. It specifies CASSPSTFHEQFF. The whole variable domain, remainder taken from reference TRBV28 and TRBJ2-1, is DVKVTQSSRYLVKRTGEKVFLECVQDMDHENMFWYRQDPGLGLRLIYFSYDVKMKEKGDIPEGYSVSREKKERFSLILESASTNQTSMYLCASSPSTFHEQFFGPGTRLTVL.

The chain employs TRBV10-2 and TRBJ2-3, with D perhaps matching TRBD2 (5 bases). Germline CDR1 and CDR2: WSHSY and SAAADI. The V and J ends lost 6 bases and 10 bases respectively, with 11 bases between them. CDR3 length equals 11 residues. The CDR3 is CASSGVGAQYF. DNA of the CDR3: TGCGCCAGCAGCGGGGTGGGAGCGCAGTATTTT.

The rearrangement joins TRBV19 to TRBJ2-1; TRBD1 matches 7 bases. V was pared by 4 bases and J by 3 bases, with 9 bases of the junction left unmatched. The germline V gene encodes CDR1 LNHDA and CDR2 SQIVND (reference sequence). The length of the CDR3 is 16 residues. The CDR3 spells CASSTPGGISYNEQFF. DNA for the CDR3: TGTGCCAGTAGTACACCAGGGGGAATCAGCTACAATGAGCAGTTCTTC.

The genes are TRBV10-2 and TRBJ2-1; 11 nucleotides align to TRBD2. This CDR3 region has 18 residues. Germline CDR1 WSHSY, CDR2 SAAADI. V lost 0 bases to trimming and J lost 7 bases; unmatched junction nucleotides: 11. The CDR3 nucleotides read TGCGCCAGCAGTGAGTCTAGACCTAGCGGGGGGCGCGGGAATGAGCAGTTCTTC. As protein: CASSESRPSGGRGNEQFF.

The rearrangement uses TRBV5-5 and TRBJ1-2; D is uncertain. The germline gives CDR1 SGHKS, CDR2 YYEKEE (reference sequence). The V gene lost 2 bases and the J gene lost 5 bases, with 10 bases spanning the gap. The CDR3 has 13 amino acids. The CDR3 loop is CASSFGVGYGYTF. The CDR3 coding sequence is TGTGCCAGCAGCTTCGGGGTCGGATATGGCTACACCTTC.

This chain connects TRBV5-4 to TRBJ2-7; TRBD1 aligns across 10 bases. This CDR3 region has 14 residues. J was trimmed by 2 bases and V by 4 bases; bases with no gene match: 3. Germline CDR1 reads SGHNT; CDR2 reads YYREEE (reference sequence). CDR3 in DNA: TGTGCCAGCAGCCTCGGGACAGGGGCCTACGAGCAGTACTTC. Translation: CASSLGTGAYEQYF. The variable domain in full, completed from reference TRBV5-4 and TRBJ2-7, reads ETGVTQSPTHLIKTRGQQVTLRCSSQSGHNTVSWYQQALGQGPQFIFQYYREEENGRGNFPPRFSGLQFPNYSSELNVNALELDDSALYLCASSLGTGAYEQYFGPGTRLTVT.

CDR3 in DNA: TGTGCCAGCAGCCAAGCGGTGAATGAGCAGTTCTTC. Its translation is CASSQAVNEQFF. The chain joins TRBV3-1 (or the pseudogene TRBV3-2) to TRBJ2-1; D is undetermined. With 1 base removed from V and 7 bases from J, the gap between germline ends came to 5 bases. This CDR3 is built from 12 residues. The germline V gene has CDR1 LGHDT and CDR2 YNNKEL (reference sequence).

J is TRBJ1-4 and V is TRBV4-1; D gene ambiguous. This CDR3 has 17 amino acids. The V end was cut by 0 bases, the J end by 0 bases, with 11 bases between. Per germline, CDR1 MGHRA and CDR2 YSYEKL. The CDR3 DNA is TGCGCCAGCAGCCAAGATAGAGGCGGCGCAACTAATGAAAAACTGTTTTTT. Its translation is CASSQDRGGATNEKLFF.

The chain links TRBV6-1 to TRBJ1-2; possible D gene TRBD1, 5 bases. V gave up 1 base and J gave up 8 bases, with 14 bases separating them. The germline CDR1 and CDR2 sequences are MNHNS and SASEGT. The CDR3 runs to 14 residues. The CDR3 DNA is TGTGCCAGCAGTGAAGTGTCGGGGGTAGACGGCTACACCTTC. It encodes CASSEVSGVDGYTF.

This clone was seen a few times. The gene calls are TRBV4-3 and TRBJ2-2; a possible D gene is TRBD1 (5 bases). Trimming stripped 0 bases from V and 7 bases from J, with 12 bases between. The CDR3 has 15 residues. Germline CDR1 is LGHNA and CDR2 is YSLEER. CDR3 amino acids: CASSQEAGYGGELFF. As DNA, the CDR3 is TGCGCCAGCAGCCAAGAGGCAGGGTACGGCGGGGAGCTGTTTTTT.

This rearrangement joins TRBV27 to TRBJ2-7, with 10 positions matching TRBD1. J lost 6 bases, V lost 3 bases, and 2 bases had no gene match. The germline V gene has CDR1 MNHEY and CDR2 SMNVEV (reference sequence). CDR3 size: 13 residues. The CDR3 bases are TGTGCCAGCAGTTTTGGGACAGGGGCCGAGCAGTACTTC. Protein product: CASSFGTGAEQYF.

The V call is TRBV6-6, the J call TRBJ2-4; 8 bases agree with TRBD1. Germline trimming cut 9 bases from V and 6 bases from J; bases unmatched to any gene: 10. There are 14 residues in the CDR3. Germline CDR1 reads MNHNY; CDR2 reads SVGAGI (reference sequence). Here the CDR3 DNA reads TGTGCCAGTAACTCCGGGACAGGATCAAACATTCAGTACTTC. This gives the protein CASNSGTGSNIQYF.

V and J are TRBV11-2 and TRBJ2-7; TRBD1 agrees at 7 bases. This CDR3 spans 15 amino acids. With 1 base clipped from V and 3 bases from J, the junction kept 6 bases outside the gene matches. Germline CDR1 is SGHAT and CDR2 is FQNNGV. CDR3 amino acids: CASSLARGGNYEQYF. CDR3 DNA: TGTGCCAGCAGCTTAGCGAGAGGGGGCAACTACGAGCAGTACTTC.

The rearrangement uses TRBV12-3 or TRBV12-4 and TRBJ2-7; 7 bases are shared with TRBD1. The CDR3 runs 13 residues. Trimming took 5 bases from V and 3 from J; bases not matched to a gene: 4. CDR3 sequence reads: CASSLDRVYEQYV. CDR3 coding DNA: TGTGCCAGCAGTCTCGACAGGGTCTACGAGCAGTACGTC.

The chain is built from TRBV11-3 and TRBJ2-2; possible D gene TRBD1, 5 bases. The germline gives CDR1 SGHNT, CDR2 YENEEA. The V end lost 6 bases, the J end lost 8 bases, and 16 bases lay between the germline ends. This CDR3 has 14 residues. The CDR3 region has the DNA TGTGCCAGCAGTCCGCCCCCAGGGATAGGGGAGCTGTTTTTT. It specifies CASSPPPGIGELFF.

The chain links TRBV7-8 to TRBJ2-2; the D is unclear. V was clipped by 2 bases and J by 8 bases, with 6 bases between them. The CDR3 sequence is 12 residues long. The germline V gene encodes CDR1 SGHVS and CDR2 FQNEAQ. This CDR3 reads CASSLYMGELFF. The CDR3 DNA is TGTGCCAGCAGCTTATACATGGGGGAGCTGTTTTTT.

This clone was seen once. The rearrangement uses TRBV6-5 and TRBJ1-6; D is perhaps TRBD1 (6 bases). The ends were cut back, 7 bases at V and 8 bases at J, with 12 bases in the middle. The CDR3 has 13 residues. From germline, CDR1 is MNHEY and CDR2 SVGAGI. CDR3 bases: TGTGCCAGCACCCAATACAGGGATTCACCCCTCCACTTT. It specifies CASTQYRDSPLHF.

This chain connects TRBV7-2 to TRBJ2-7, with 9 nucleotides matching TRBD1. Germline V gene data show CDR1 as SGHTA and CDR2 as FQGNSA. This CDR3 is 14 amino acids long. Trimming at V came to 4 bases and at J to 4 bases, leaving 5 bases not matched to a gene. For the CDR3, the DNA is TGTGCCAGCAGCTACCGACAGGGGGTTTACGAGCAGTACTTC. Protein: CASSYRQGVYEQYF.

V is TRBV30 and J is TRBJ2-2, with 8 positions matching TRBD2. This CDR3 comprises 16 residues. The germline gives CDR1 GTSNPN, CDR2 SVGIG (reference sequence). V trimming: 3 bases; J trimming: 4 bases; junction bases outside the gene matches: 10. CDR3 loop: CAWSPRGGRGTGELFF. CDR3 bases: TGTGCCTGGAGCCCCCGGGGGGGCCGAGGCACCGGGGAGCTGTTTTTT.

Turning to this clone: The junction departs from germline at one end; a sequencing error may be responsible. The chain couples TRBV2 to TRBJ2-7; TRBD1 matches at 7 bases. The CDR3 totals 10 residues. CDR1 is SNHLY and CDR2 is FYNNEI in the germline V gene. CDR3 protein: CASRGQTLSF. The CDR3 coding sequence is TGTGCCAGCAGGGGACAGACGCTTTCGTTC.